This TCR beta chain was documented in a study of T cell changes during pregnancy in multiple sclerosis. The method was immunoSEQ multiplex PCR; TCRdb's version includes in-frame clones alone and lacks a portion of them. The top ten clones hold roughly 3.2% of a sample with some 70,000 clones, roughly 92% of them seen once. Per the germline V gene, CDR1 is MNHEY and CDR2 is SMNVEV (reference sequence). V shed 8 bases and J 3 bases; nucleotides not matched to a gene: 5. The CDR3 runs 13 residues. The sample was CD8+ T cells from peripheral blood mononuclear cells, taken in the third trimester of pregnancy. This sequence originates from a female donor in good health, enrolled as a control in a pregnancy study. The genes are TRBV27 and TRBJ1-2; 8 nucleotides match TRBD1. The CDR3 is CASRMTGDYGYTF. For the CDR3, the DNA is TGTGCCAGCCGGATGACAGGGGACTATGGCTACACCTTC.